What follows are 32 T cell receptor beta chains derived from one specimen sequenced in a study of CD8+CD57+ T cells in acquired aplastic anemia. The TCR beta profiling, which covered VDJ combination and CDR3 sequence, was carried out using genomic DNA as the template. MiXCR, run by TCRdb on the reads, gives a single entry per CDR3 protein. Of roughly 160,000 distinct CDR3 sequences detected, just under 65% appear once; the ten largest clones hold under 60%. Sequencing was carried out using sorted CD4+, CD8+, or CD8+CD57+ T cells (not recorded which) from PBMCs. The receptors were gathered from a human donor in good health.

This clonotype has ten or more counts. The chain carries TRBV20-1 and TRBJ2-1; D is unresolved. CDR1 and CDR2 from the germline V gene are DFQATT and SNEGSKA (reference sequence). CDR3 length equals 14 residues. Trimming stripped 0 bases from V and 2 bases from J, with 8 bases between. CDR3 coding DNA: TGCAGTGCTAGAGACTCGCTTACCTACAATGAGCAGTTCTTC. Protein product: CSARDSLTYNEQFF.

The chain uses TRBV20-1 and TRBJ1-2; maybe TRBD1 (6 bases). Looked up from germline, CDR1 is DFQATT and CDR2 is SNEGSKA (reference sequence). This CDR3 region has 13 residues. V was clipped by 3 bases and J by 8 bases, with 16 bases between them. CDR3 sequence: CSARVPTGGGYTF. The CDR3 DNA follows: TGCAGTGCTAGGGTTCCGACAGGAGGCGGCTACACCTTC.

As to this clonotype: A read error may produce the germline difference seen at one junction end. This chain uses TRBV7-3 with TRBJ2-1, with unresolved D. CDR1 and CDR2 (germline): SGHTA, FQGTGA. The CDR3 totals 13 residues. This chain's CDR3 is CASSVTLMDEQFF. The CDR3 DNA is TGTGCCAGCAGCGTAACATTAATGGATGAGCAGTTCTTC.

The V call is TRBV2, the J call TRBJ2-5, with D perhaps being TRBD1 or TRBD2 (7 bases each). From germline, CDR1 is SNHLY and CDR2 FYNNEI. With 2 bases removed from V and 5 bases from J, the gap between germline ends came to 15 bases. The length of the CDR3 is 15 residues. This chain's CDR3 is CASSEQGGAGETQYF. For the CDR3, the DNA is TGTGCCAGCAGTGAACAGGGGGGGGCCGGGGAGACCCAGTACTTC.

This clonotype was counted many times. The chain recombines TRBV20-1 with TRBJ1-2; 7 bases match TRBD1. Germline V gene sequence: CDR1 DFQATT, CDR2 SNEGSKA (reference sequence). The V and J ends lost 6 bases and 1 base, in that order; junction bases with no gene match: 8. The CDR3 loop spans 14 amino acids. The CDR3 protein is CSALGTENNYGYTF. Written as DNA, the CDR3 is TGCAGTGCGTTGGGGACAGAAAATAACTATGGCTACACCTTC.

In this sample, this clonotype turned up many times. The chain carries TRBV6-1 and TRBJ1-2, with 9 positions matching TRBD1. V shed 1 base and J 5 bases; nucleotides not matched to a gene: 2. Germline V gene lookup returns CDR1 MNHNS and CDR2 SASEGT. The CDR3 contains 14 residues. The CDR3 coding sequence is TGTGCCAGCAGTGAAGGAGGGACAGGGTATGGCTACACCTTC. Amino acids: CASSEGGTGYGYTF.

The chain recombines TRBV10-3 with TRBJ1-1; D perhaps matches TRBD1 (5 bases). Trimming shortened V by 6 bases and J by 0 bases, and 8 bases separated the two germline ends. Germline CDR1 and CDR2: ENHRY and SYGVKD. This CDR3 is built from 13 residues. In DNA form, the CDR3 reads TGTGCCATCAGGGTCAGGGTGAACACTGAAGCTTTCTTT. It translates to CAIRVRVNTEAFF.

At least ten counts were recorded for this clonotype. The chain recombines TRBV12-3 or TRBV12-4 with TRBJ1-2, with D perhaps TRBD1 (5 bases). The CDR3 runs to 13 residues. Between the trimmed V and J ends, which lost 1 base and 4 bases, there was a span of 7 bases. CDR3 DNA sequence: TGTGCCAGCAGTTTAGAAGGGGCCTATGGCTACACCTTC. Its protein is CASSLEGAYGYTF.

This clonotype was picked up many times. V gene TRBV28 combines with J gene TRBJ2-7; 7 bases agree with TRBD1. The CDR3 covers 15 residues. Germline values: CDR1 MDHEN, CDR2 SYDVKM. V was pared by 5 bases and J by 2 bases, with 9 bases of the junction left unmatched. CDR3 in DNA: TGTGCCAGCAGTCGGCAGGGGGACGGACCCTACGAGCAGTACTTC. This sequence encodes CASSRQGDGPYEQYF. The full variable domain, completed using reference TRBV28 and TRBJ2-7, is DVKVTQSSRYLVKRTGEKVFLECVQDMDHENMFWYRQDPGLGLRLIYFSYDVKMKEKGDIPEGYSVSREKKERFSLILESASTNQTSMYLCASSRQGDGPYEQYFGPGTRLTVT.

This clonotype was seen a handful of times. The CDR3 spells CSATDPRRPDTQYF. CDR3 bases: TGCAGTGCAACGGACCCTCGGCGGCCAGATACGCAGTATTTT. The rearrangement joins TRBV20-1 to TRBJ2-3; D ambiguous. Germline V gene data show CDR1 as DFQATT and CDR2 as SNEGSKA (reference sequence). The V gene lost 6 bases and the J gene lost 4 bases, with 17 bases spanning the gap. The CDR3 is made up of 14 amino acids.

About this clonotype: The junction departs from germline at one end; a sequencing error may be responsible. The CDR3 region is CAGSMMRSSYNEQYF. As DNA, the CDR3 is TGTGCCGGTAGTATGATGCGGAGCTCCTACAATGAGCAGTACTTC. The chain combines TRBV19 with TRBJ2-7; D unresolved. The CDR3 length is 15 residues. From germline, CDR1 is LNHDA and CDR2 SQIVND (reference sequence).

This clonotype has just a few counts. This chain links TRBV27 with TRBJ2-6; D uncertain. Germline lookup yields CDR1 MNHEY and CDR2 SMNVEV (reference sequence). Trimming left V 7 bases short and J 1 base short, with 11 bases between. The CDR3 runs to 15 residues. In DNA form, the CDR3 reads TGTGCCAGCACGATAGACGGATCTGGGGCCAACGTCCTGACTTTC. It translates to CASTIDGSGANVLTF.

This clonotype was counted at least ten times. The rearrangement uses TRBV7-2 and TRBJ2-7; 9 nucleotides match TRBD2. V trimming: 3 bases; J trimming: 4 bases; junction bases outside the gene matches: 4. Germline lookup yields CDR1 SGHTA and CDR2 FQGNSA. This CDR3 has 14 residues. CDR3 in DNA: TGTGCCAGCAGCTTCGCTAGCGGGACGTACGAGCAGTACTTC. This codes for CASSFASGTYEQYF.

The chain has TRBV2 and TRBJ1-2, with TRBD1 as a possible D gene (6 bases). Germline-derived CDR1 and CDR2 are SNHLY and FYNNEI. V was trimmed by 8 bases and J by 0 bases, leaving 16 bases between them. The CDR3 loop spans 15 amino acids. The CDR3 region has the DNA TGTGCCAGCCGCTCTGACAGGACCTCTAACTATGGCTACACCTTC. Its protein is CASRSDRTSNYGYTF.

A word on this clonotype: An end of the junction differs from the germline gene, which may be a read error. V and J are TRBV7-9 and TRBJ2-5; D is undetermined. The germline CDR1 and CDR2 sequences are SEHNR and FQNEAQ (reference sequence). The CDR3 covers 13 residues. In nucleotides, the CDR3 is TGCGCCAGCACCTTAAGCTGCTTGGAGACCCAGTACTTC. Translation gives CASTLSCLETQYF. The variable domain in full, with the rest retrieved from reference TRBV7-9 and TRBJ2-5, is DTGVSQNPRHKITKRGQNVTFRCDPISEHNRLYWYRQTLGQGPEFLTYFQNEAQLEKSRLLSDRFSAERPKGSFSTLEIQRTEQGDSAMYLCASTLSCLETQYFGPGTRLLVL.

This clonotype was seen only a few times. V and J are TRBV20-1 and TRBJ2-5; a weak D match, TRBD1 (6 bases). Per germline, CDR1 DFQATT and CDR2 SNEGSKA (reference sequence). This CDR3 contains 15 residues. Trimming shortened V by 5 bases and J by 2 bases, and 18 bases separated the two germline ends. CDR3 in amino acids: CSALTPPRGQETQYF. The CDR3 DNA reads TGCAGTGCTCTAACTCCTCCGAGGGGGCAAGAGACCCAGTACTTC.

Many counts were recorded for this clonotype. This chain links TRBV4-2 with TRBJ1-1, with 9 positions matching TRBD1. Trimming at V came to 0 bases and at J to 1 base, leaving 9 bases not matched to a gene. Germline V gives CDR1 LGHNA, CDR2 YNFKEQ. The CDR3 totals 18 residues. CDR3 coding DNA: TGTGCCAGCAGCCAAGACCCCCTAACAGGGGGCTGGAACACTGAAGCTTTCTTT. Protein: CASSQDPLTGGWNTEAFF.

CDR3 region: CASKLRVDTEAFF. CDR3 nucleotides: TGTGCCTCCAAATTAAGGGTGGACACTGAAGCTTTCTTT. This chain uses TRBV10-3 with TRBJ1-1; D is undetermined. Trimming cost V 11 bases and J 3 bases, with 16 bases left between them. The CDR3 sequence is 13 residues long. Per germline, CDR1 ENHRY and CDR2 SYGVKD.

The J gene is TRBJ2-1, the V gene TRBV2; the match to TRBD2 covers 10 bases. This CDR3 is 17 amino acids long. CDR1 and CDR2 (germline): SNHLY, FYNNEI. V lost 6 bases to trimming and J lost 1 base; unmatched junction nucleotides: 9. The CDR3 DNA is TGTGCCAGCAGGCGAGCGGGGGGGGCAGGATCCTACAATGAGCAGTTCTTC. Protein: CASRRAGGAGSYNEQFF.

A few counts support this clonotype. The DNA of the CDR3 is TGCAGTGCTAGAGCCGGATTGGGTCAGCCCCAGCATTTT. Its translation is CSARAGLGQPQHF. The chain joins TRBV20-1 to TRBJ1-5, with no clear D. The ends were cut back, 1 base at V and 6 bases at J, with 10 bases in the middle. This CDR3 region has 13 residues. Germline V gene data show CDR1 as DFQATT and CDR2 as SNEGSKA (reference sequence).

The chain carries TRBV2 and TRBJ1-6; tentative D call: TRBD1 (6 bases). V gave up 6 bases and J gave up 0 bases, with 15 bases separating them. Germline V gene sequence: CDR1 SNHLY, CDR2 FYNNEI. CDR3 length: 17 amino acids. In DNA form, the CDR3 reads TGTGCCAGCAGAGTTGGGGGCCCGGGCTCCTATAATTCACCCCTCCACTTT. Residues: CASRVGGPGSYNSPLHF.

This clonotype came up many times. The chain recombines TRBV7-2 with TRBJ2-5; D remains ambiguous. CDR1 and CDR2 from the germline V gene are SGHTA and FQGNSA. Trimming removed 1 base from V and 2 bases from J, with 8 bases in between. The length of the CDR3 is 14 residues. The CDR3 DNA follows: TGTGCCAGCAGCTTAGTTATAGGGCAAGAGACCCAGTACTTC. It is translated as CASSLVIGQETQYF.

The J gene is TRBJ2-2, the V gene TRBV3-1; 7 bases fit TRBD1. J gave up 4 bases and V 7 bases, and 9 bases lay outside the gene matches. CDR1 and CDR2 from the germline V gene are LGHDT and YNNKEL (reference sequence). CDR3 length: 15 amino acids. The CDR3 reads CASKGAGAATGELFF. In nucleotides, the CDR3 is TGTGCCAGCAAGGGGGCAGGGGCGGCCACCGGGGAGCTGTTTTTT.

J is TRBJ2-7 and V is TRBV7-8, with a weak D call TRBD1 (5 bases). V lost 1 base and J 7 bases, leaving 20 bases between the germline ends. CDR3 size: 16 residues. The germline CDR1 and CDR2 sequences are SGHVS and FQNEAQ. CDR3 nucleotides: TGTGCCAGCAGCTTAGGTGGGGCCAAAGGCCGGTTGGAGCAGTACTTC. As protein: CASSLGGAKGRLEQYF. Combining the CDR3 with reference TRBV7-8 and TRBJ2-7 gives the whole variable domain GAGVSQSPRYKVAKRGQDVALRCDPISGHVSLFWYQQALGQGPEFLTYFQNEAQLDKSGLPSDRFFAERPEGSVSTLKIQRTQQEDSAVYLCASSLGGAKGRLEQYFGPGTRLTVT.

The chain employs TRBV10-3 and TRBJ2-1; the D gene is possibly TRBD1 (5 bases). This CDR3 contains 14 residues. Trimming removed 10 bases at V and 2 bases at J, with 15 bases between. Germline V gene data show CDR1 as ENHRY and CDR2 as SYGVKD. CDR3 region: CATTSPDTYNEQFF. In DNA form, the CDR3 reads TGTGCCACAACATCCCCGGACACCTACAATGAGCAGTTCTTC.

This clonotype appeared a few times. The chain uses TRBV20-1 and TRBJ2-5, with D possibly matching TRBD1 (6 bases). The CDR3 is made up of 16 amino acids. Germline CDR1 is DFQATT and CDR2 is SNEGSKA (reference sequence). V shed 4 bases and J shed 0 bases, with 18 bases lying between them. CDR3 residues: CSATPTAHRDQETQYF. The CDR3 DNA is TGCAGTGCTACTCCGACAGCCCACAGGGACCAAGAGACCCAGTACTTC.

V usage is TRBV7-9 and J usage is TRBJ1-5; perhaps TRBD1 as D (6 bases). Germline V gene data show CDR1 as SEHNR and CDR2 as FQNEAQ (reference sequence). CDR3 length: 14 amino acids. The ends were cut back, 3 bases at V and 6 bases at J, with 12 bases in the middle. The CDR3, as DNA: TGTGCCAGCAGCTTGGGCGGGGGCCCTCAGCCCCAGCATTTT. Its protein is CASSLGGGPQPQHF.

The chain links TRBV24-1 to TRBJ2-1, with 12 bases fitting TRBD2. In germline, CDR1 is KGHDR, CDR2 SFDVKD. The V gene end was trimmed by 3 bases and the J gene end by 9 bases; junction bases not matched to a gene: 11. This CDR3 is 17 amino acids long. CDR3 DNA: TGTGCCACCAGTGATGGCCTAGCGGGAGGGGCCAAGGCTGAGCAGTTCTTC. Residues: CATSDGLAGGAKAEQFF.

The chain links TRBV14 to TRBJ1-1, with a possible D match to TRBD1 (5 bases). The length of the CDR3 is 13 residues. V gave up 5 bases and J gave up 8 bases, with 15 bases separating them. CDR1 and CDR2 (germline): SGHDN, FVKESK. The CDR3 reads CASSFSGWGEAFF. As DNA, the CDR3 is TGTGCCAGCAGCTTTTCTGGCTGGGGGGAAGCTTTCTTT.

Written as DNA, the CDR3 is TGCAGTGCTAGAGTTGGACTCGGGGCGGTTGGCTACACCTTC. It translates to CSARVGLGAVGYTF. The gene calls are TRBV20-1 and TRBJ1-2; D possibly corresponds to TRBD1 (5 bases). The V end lost 1 base, the J end lost 7 bases, and 16 bases lay between the germline ends. This CDR3 region has 14 residues. Germline V gene lookup returns CDR1 DFQATT and CDR2 SNEGSKA (reference sequence).

This clonotype was counted only a few times. A much larger clone differs by one base, so this may be a read error. The chain has TRBV6-5 and TRBJ2-7, with D hard to call. CDR3 length: 12 residues. Germline CDR1 and CDR2: MNHEY and SVGAGI. CDR3 coding DNA: TGTGCCAGCAGTTACTCTCCGTACGAGCAGTGCTTC. Translating gives CASSYSPYEQCF.

The chain has TRBV28 and TRBJ2-7, with TRBD1 identical over 9 bases. V lost 0 bases, J lost 3 bases, and 3 bases stayed unmatched. The germline gives CDR1 MDHEN, CDR2 SYDVKM. The CDR3 spans 15 residues. CDR3 nucleotides: TGTGCCAGCAGTTTATGGGGACAGGGTGTCTACGAGCAGTACTTC. Amino acids: CASSLWGQGVYEQYF.